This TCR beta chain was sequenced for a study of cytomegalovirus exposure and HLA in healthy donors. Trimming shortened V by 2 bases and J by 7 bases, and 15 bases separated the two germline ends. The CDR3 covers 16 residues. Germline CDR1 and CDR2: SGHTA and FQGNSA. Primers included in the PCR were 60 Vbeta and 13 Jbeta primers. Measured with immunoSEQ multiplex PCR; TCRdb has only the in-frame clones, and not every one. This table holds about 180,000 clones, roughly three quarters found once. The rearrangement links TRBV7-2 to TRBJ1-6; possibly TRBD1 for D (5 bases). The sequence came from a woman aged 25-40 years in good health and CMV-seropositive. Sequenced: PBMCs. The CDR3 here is CASSLRWSGVNSPLHF. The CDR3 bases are TGTGCCAGCAGCTTAAGGTGGTCGGGGGTCAATTCACCCCTCCACTTT.